This record concerns one TCR beta chain sequence. Its specificity is unknown. This sample is drawn from a study of T cells after yellow fever vaccination. Study background: Fractions of limited cellularity were prepared by means of SMART-Seq v4 Ultra Low Input. Study findings and constraints: Among primary-vaccination clones, most reappeared after the booster, at around 97% for CD4 and about 90% for CD8.

Making TCR cDNA involved 5'RACE template switching, which added UMIs and a universal primer site. TCRdb re-analysed the 5' RACE reads in MiXCR, keeping a single row per CDR3 protein. Found here are 250,000 to 400,000 distinct CDR3 sequences, around 4.5% of them singletons; the top ten hold less than 20%. The CDR3 has 13 amino acids. The source is a man between 18 and 29 years old who received the YFV17D yellow fever vaccine. The rearrangement uses TRBV21-1 and TRBJ2-7; TRBD2, the table's D call, was not compared with the DNA. TRBV21-1 is an annotated pseudogene. The specimen was PBMCs, collected 15 days after the yellow fever booster vaccination. The chain's CDR3 is CASSQPERAEQYV. CDR3 bases: TGTGCCAGCAGCCAACCTGAGCGGGCCGAGCAGTACGTC.